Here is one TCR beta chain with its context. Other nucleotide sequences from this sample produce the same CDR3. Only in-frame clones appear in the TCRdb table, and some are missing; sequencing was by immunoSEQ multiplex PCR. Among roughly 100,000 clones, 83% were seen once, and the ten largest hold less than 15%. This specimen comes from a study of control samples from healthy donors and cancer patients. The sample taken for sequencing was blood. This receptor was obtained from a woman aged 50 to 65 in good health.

The CDR3 spells CASSFLAGGGNTQYF. The CDR3 DNA sequence: TGTGCCAGCAGCTTCCTAGCGGGGGGCGGGAATACGCAGTATTTT. V and J are TRBV5-6 and TRBJ2-3, with 11 bases identical to TRBD2. V lost 2 bases and J lost 7; bases outside the gene matches: 6. CDR3 size: 15 residues. Germline V gene sequence: CDR1 SGHDT, CDR2 YYEEEE.